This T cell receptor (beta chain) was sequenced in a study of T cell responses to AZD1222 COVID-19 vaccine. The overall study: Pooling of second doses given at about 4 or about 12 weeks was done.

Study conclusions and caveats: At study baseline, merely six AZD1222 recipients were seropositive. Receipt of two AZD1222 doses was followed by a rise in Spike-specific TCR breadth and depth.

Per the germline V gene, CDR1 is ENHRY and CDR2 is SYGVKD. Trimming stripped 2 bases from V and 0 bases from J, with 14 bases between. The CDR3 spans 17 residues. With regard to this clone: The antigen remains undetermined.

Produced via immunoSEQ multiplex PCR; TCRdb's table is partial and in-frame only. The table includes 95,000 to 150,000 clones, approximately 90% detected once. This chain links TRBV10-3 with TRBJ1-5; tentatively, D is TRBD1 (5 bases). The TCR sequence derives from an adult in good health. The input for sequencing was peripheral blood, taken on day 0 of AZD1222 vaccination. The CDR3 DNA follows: TGTGCCATCAGTGAGGGATTGGGACGGGATAGCAATCAGCCCCAGCATTTT. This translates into CAISEGLGRDSNQPQHF.